This T cell receptor (beta chain) stems from a study of early T cells in non-severe SARS-CoV-2 infection. Study summary: Alpha and beta chains were unpaired, from unsorted whole-blood bulk RNA.

This clonotype was seen more than once but under ten times. Researchers tagged individual cDNA molecules with unique molecular identifiers. TCRdb re-analysed the 5' RACE reads in MiXCR, keeping a single row per CDR3 protein. The sample carries over 60,000 distinct CDR3 sequences, around 10% recorded once. Sequences were derived from whole blood, sampled at baseline. The clonotype was recovered from an adult who was a healthcare worker with PCR-confirmed SARS-CoV-2 infection or an uninfected control (not recorded which).

The CDR3 sequence is CASSSAVDTQYF. The CDR3 coding sequence is TGTGCCAGCAGCTCAGCAGTAGATACGCAGTATTTT. The chain joins TRBV7-6 to TRBJ2-3; unclear D gene. The CDR3 sequence is 12 residues long. CDR1 SGHVS and CDR2 FNYEAQ come from the germline V gene. The V and J ends lost 4 bases and 5 bases respectively, with 7 bases between them. Full variable domain (outside the CDR3, taken from reference TRBV7-6 and TRBJ2-3): GAGVSQSPRYKVTKRGQDVALRCDPISGHVSLYWYRQALGQGPEFLTYFNYEAQQDKSGLPNDRFSAERPEGSISTLTIQRTEQRDSAMYRCASSSAVDTQYFGPGTRLTVL.